One sample yielded the 27 T cell receptor beta chains listed below, sequenced in a study of T cell responses to AZD1222 COVID-19 vaccine. The method was immunoSEQ multiplex PCR; TCRdb's version includes in-frame clones alone and lacks a portion of them. The sample has 95,000 to 150,000 clones; around 86% are singletons. The sample was peripheral blood, taken on day 0 of AZD1222 vaccination. The receptors here all came from an adult in good health.

The chain recombines TRBV9 with TRBJ2-3, with TRBD1 matching 10 bases. J was trimmed by 9 bases and V by 4 bases; bases with no gene match: 8. Germline lookup yields CDR1 SGDLS and CDR2 YYNGEE. The CDR3 extends over 14 amino acids. The DNA for the CDR3 is TGTGCCAGCAGCTCCAGGACAGGGGGAGGAACGCAGTATTTT. Its translation: CASSSRTGGGTQYF.

This chain uses TRBV5-6 with TRBJ2-3, with 10 bases aligning to TRBD2. The CDR3 covers 17 residues. The J segment lost 2 bases and the V segment lost 5 bases, leaving 11 bases of the junction unmatched. Germline V gene lookup returns CDR1 SGHDT and CDR2 YYEEEE. The CDR3 sequence is CASSSWGSGGTTDTQYF. CDR3 DNA: TGTGCCAGCAGTTCATGGGGTAGCGGGGGGACCACAGATACGCAGTATTTT.

The gene calls are TRBV5-1 and TRBJ2-7, with a possible D match to TRBD1 (6 bases). The CDR3 runs to 14 residues. With 5 bases removed from V and 3 bases from J, the gap between germline ends came to 15 bases. Germline values: CDR1 SGHRS, CDR2 YFSETQ. CDR3 nucleotides: TGCGCCAGCAGTCCAGAAGGGGGTTTCTACGAGCAGTACTTC. This sequence encodes CASSPEGGFYEQYF.

The rearrangement uses TRBV14 and TRBJ2-7; D gene uncertain. CDR3 length: 12 residues. Germline CDR1 and CDR2: SGHDN and FVKESK. Deletions cut 1 base from V and 3 bases from J, with 4 bases between. The CDR3 DNA sequence: TGTGCCAGCAGCCAAGTCCTCTACGAGCAGTACTTC. It translates to CASSQVLYEQYF. Using reference TRBV14 and TRBJ2-7 for the parts outside the CDR3, the full variable domain is EAGVTQFPSHSVIEKGQTVTLRCDPISGHDNLYWYRRVMGKEIKFLLHFVKESKQDESGMPNNRFLAERTGGTYSTLKVQPAELEDSGVYFCASSQVLYEQYFGPGTRLTVT.

J is TRBJ1-1 and V is TRBV4-1; D possibly corresponds to TRBD1 (6 bases). Trimming stripped 3 bases from V and 3 bases from J, with 29 bases between. Germline V gene sequence: CDR1 MGHRA, CDR2 YSYEKL. The CDR3 has 20 residues. The DNA of the CDR3 is TGCGCCAGCAGCCAGGAGATGATGAATGGGGACATAGCAGGACACACTGAAGCTTTCTTT. Encoded protein: CASSQEMMNGDIAGHTEAFF.

This clone turned up a few times. The V and J genes are TRBV5-1 and TRBJ2-7; D might be TRBD2 (6 bases). The V and J ends lost 2 bases and 0 bases respectively, with 6 bases between them. The germline gives CDR1 SGHRS, CDR2 YFSETQ. This CDR3 comprises 13 residues. The CDR3 DNA is TGCGCCAGCAGCTTCGGGAGCTCCTACGAGCAGTACTTC. Translation: CASSFGSSYEQYF.

CDR3 in DNA: TGCGCCAGCAGCTTGTTGGGTAGCGGGGGGCCCGCGGGAGAGCAGTACTTC. Protein product: CASSLLGSGGPAGEQYF. The chain carries TRBV5-1 and TRBJ2-7, with TRBD2 matching 10 bases. The V segment lost 1 base and the J segment 7 bases; nucleotides outside the gene matches: 14. CDR3 length: 17 amino acids. The germline gives CDR1 SGHRS, CDR2 YFSETQ.

This rearrangement joins TRBV18 to TRBJ1-2, with D maybe TRBD1 (6 bases). V was clipped by 3 bases and J by 2 bases, with 10 bases between them. The CDR3 runs 14 residues. The germline V gene encodes CDR1 KGHSH and CDR2 LQKENI. The DNA of the CDR3 is TGTGCCAGCTCACCTGTAGGACAGAACTATGGCTACACCTTC. Amino acids: CASSPVGQNYGYTF.

This rearrangement joins TRBV10-3 to TRBJ1-1; D is uncertain. The germline V and J ends were trimmed by 4 bases and 6 bases, with 12 bases remaining between them. Germline V gene sequence: CDR1 ENHRY, CDR2 SYGVKD. There are 13 residues in the CDR3. Here the CDR3 DNA reads TGTGCCATCAGTGCGGAGGAGATAGCTGAAGCTTTCTTT. Protein: CAISAEEIAEAFF.

The genes are TRBV4-1 and TRBJ2-5, with a possible D match to TRBD2 (7 bases). Germline CDR1 reads MGHRA; CDR2 reads YSYEKL. The V and J ends lost 0 bases and 4 bases respectively, with 21 bases between them. The CDR3 length is 18 residues. As DNA, the CDR3 is TGCGCCAGCAGCCAAGATACGAGACTAGGGGGGGGACGAGAGACCCAGTACTTC. Translated: CASSQDTRLGGGRETQYF.

The gene calls are TRBV6-2 or TRBV6-3 and TRBJ1-6; no firm D call. V lost 0 bases to trimming and J lost 16 bases, with 13 bases between them. The CDR3 runs to 13 residues. From germline, CDR1 is MNHEY and CDR2 SVGEGT. As DNA, the CDR3 is TGTGCCAGCAGTTACTCGAGGCCCGGAACTCTCCACTTT. Translating gives CASSYSRPGTLHF.

This chain joins TRBV6-5 and TRBJ2-7; D might be TRBD2 (5 bases). CDR3 length equals 15 residues. CDR1 MNHEY and CDR2 SVGAGI come from the germline V gene. V dropped 6 bases and J dropped 9 bases, with 24 bases sitting between them. This CDR3 is CASRNRLAGPAGQYF. The CDR3 DNA reads as TGTGCCAGCAGAAATAGGCTAGCAGGACCGGCGGGGCAGTACTTC.

The chain joins TRBV30 to TRBJ1-1; D is ambiguous. The CDR3 totals 13 residues. Looked up from germline, CDR1 is GTSNPN and CDR2 is SVGIG (reference sequence). Trimming pared 3 bases from V and 2 bases from J, leaving 10 bases between. CDR3 in amino acids: CAWRRQPNTEAFF. The CDR3 DNA reads as TGTGCCTGGAGACGACAACCTAACACTGAAGCTTTCTTT. Drawing the rest from reference TRBV30 and TRBJ1-1, the complete variable domain is SQTIHQWPATLVQPVGSPLSLECTVEGTSNPNLYWYRQAAGRGLQLLFYSVGIGQISSEVPQNLSASRPQDRQFILSSKKLLLSDSGFYLCAWRRQPNTEAFFGQGTRLTVV.

The CDR3: CASRLDGEGVTEAFF. Written as DNA, the CDR3 is TGTGCAAGTCGCCTAGACGGGGAGGGGGTCACTGAAGCTTTCTTT. This chain joins TRBV12-2 and TRBJ1-1. TRBV12-2 counts as a pseudogene. The length of the CDR3 is 15 residues.

J is TRBJ2-3 and V is TRBV14, with a tentative D call TRBD1 (5 bases). CDR3 length equals 13 residues. Trimming pared 4 bases from V and 3 bases from J, leaving 8 bases between. Germline CDR1 is SGHDN and CDR2 is FVKESK. The DNA of the CDR3 is TGTGCCAGCAGCCTGGGGCGGACAGATACGCAGTATTTT. This encodes CASSLGRTDTQYF.

In its sample, this clone was seen a few times. The rearrangement uses TRBV4-3 and TRBJ1-5; maybe TRBD1 (5 bases). V was cut by 3 bases and J by 3 bases, with 12 bases left in between. The CDR3 covers 15 residues. Germline V lookup: CDR1 LGHNA, CDR2 YSLEER. CDR3 sequence: CASSHDRENNQPQHF. The CDR3 nucleotides are TGCGCCAGCAGCCACGACAGAGAGAACAATCAGCCCCAGCATTTT.

The rearrangement joins TRBV4-2 to TRBJ2-1, with 7 nucleotides matching TRBD1. Germline lookup yields CDR1 LGHNA and CDR2 YNFKEQ. Trimming at V came to 5 bases and at J to 9 bases, leaving 28 bases not matched to a gene. This CDR3 has 20 amino acids. The CDR3 sequence: CASSKSGTAISRTSSGEQFF. CDR3 coding DNA: TGTGCCAGCAGCAAATCCGGGACAGCGATCTCTAGAACAAGCTCGGGTGAGCAGTTCTTC.

The chain has TRBV18 and TRBJ1-5, with TRBD1 matching 7 bases. V lost 2 bases to trimming and J lost 7 bases; unmatched junction nucleotides: 5. Per germline, CDR1 KGHSH and CDR2 LQKENI. The length of the CDR3 is 14 residues. The CDR3 nucleotides are TGTGCCAGCTCACCAGACAGGGCACGGCAGCCCCAGCATTTT. Translation: CASSPDRARQPQHF.

The chain employs TRBV7-2 and TRBJ1-1; D possibly corresponds to TRBD1 (5 bases). V was clipped by 3 bases and J by 7 bases, with 12 bases between them. Germline lookup yields CDR1 SGHTA and CDR2 FQGNSA. The CDR3 sequence is 13 residues long. The DNA for the CDR3 is TGTGCCAGCAGCTTCACCGGGAGGGGTGAAGCTTTCTTT. This sequence encodes CASSFTGRGEAFF. The whole variable domain, filled in from reference TRBV7-2 and TRBJ1-1, reads GAGVSQSPSNKVTEKGKDVELRCDPISGHTALYWYRQSLGQGLEFLIYFQGNSAPDKSGLPSDRFSAERTGGSVSTLTIQRTQQEDSAVYLCASSFTGRGEAFFGQGTRLTVV.

The chain couples TRBV2 to TRBJ2-3; D is possibly TRBD2 (5 bases). The ends were cut back, 5 bases at V and 2 bases at J, with 17 bases in the middle. The CDR3 length is 16 residues. The V gene's germline CDR1 is SNHLY and CDR2 FYNNEI. CDR3 loop: CASSWIAIGDTDTQYF. The CDR3 DNA follows: TGTGCCAGCAGTTGGATAGCAATCGGGGACACAGATACGCAGTATTTT.

The rearrangement uses TRBV7-2 and TRBJ2-2; no clear D gene. Trimming cost V 1 base and J 4 bases, with 16 bases left between them. This CDR3 spans 17 amino acids. Germline CDR1 and CDR2: SGHTA and FQGNSA. For the CDR3, the DNA is TGTGCCAGCAGCTTAGGTCTCTCCCACCCAATCACCGGGGAGCTGTTTTTT. Its protein is CASSLGLSHPITGELFF.

This chain uses TRBV19 with TRBJ1-1; 7 bases fit TRBD1. The CDR3 is made up of 15 amino acids. V dropped 5 bases and J dropped 1; count of bases not matched to a gene: 7. Germline V gene sequence: CDR1 LNHDA, CDR2 SQIVND (reference sequence). The CDR3 here is CASSFGTASNTEAFF. In nucleotides, the CDR3 is TGTGCCAGTAGTTTTGGGACAGCCTCGAACACTGAAGCTTTCTTT.

This chain links TRBV5-1 with TRBJ1-3; D not certain. Germline lookup yields CDR1 SGHRS and CDR2 YFSETQ. The V end lost 0 bases, the J end lost 2 bases, and 12 bases lay between the germline ends. CDR3 length: 16 amino acids. The CDR3 bases are TGCGCCAGCAGCTTGGAAGCGGCGAGTGCTGGAAACACCATATATTTT. This sequence encodes CASSLEAASAGNTIYF.

The gene calls are TRBV5-1 and TRBJ2-7, with 7 nucleotides matching TRBD2. Looked up from germline, CDR1 is SGHRS and CDR2 is YFSETQ. With V trimmed by 4 bases and J by 6 bases, 10 bases remained unmatched. The CDR3 consists of 14 residues. The CDR3: CASSDGLGTGEQYF. As DNA, the CDR3 is TGCGCCAGCAGCGACGGACTAGGGACGGGCGAGCAGTACTTC.

The rearrangement links TRBV21-1 to TRBJ2-5; whether TRBD2, the table's D call, matches the DNA was not checked. TRBV21-1 is a pseudogene locus. The length of the CDR3 is 14 residues. The CDR3 nucleotides read TGTGCCACCAAGGGACTAGCGGGGGCAGAGACCCAGTACTTC. Its translation: CATKGLAGAETQYF.

The chain links TRBV4-3 to TRBJ1-2; possibly TRBD1 for D (5 bases). In germline, CDR1 is LGHNA, CDR2 YSLEER. The CDR3 has 16 residues. The V gene lost 0 bases and the J gene lost 4 bases, with 15 bases spanning the gap. The DNA for the CDR3 is TGCGCCAGCAGCCAAGATCGGGGCAGGCCACCCTATGGCTACACCTTC. Its translation is CASSQDRGRPPYGYTF.

V gene TRBV9 combines with J gene TRBJ1-3; possibly TRBD1 for D (6 bases). V dropped 4 bases and J dropped 4 bases, with 12 bases sitting between them. CDR3 length equals 14 residues. Germline V gives CDR1 SGDLS, CDR2 YYNGEE. The CDR3 region has the DNA TGTGCCAGCAGCCGACAGGAGATGGGAAACACCATATATTTT. The encoded protein is CASSRQEMGNTIYF.